These 15 T cell receptor beta chains were all obtained from the same sample, sequenced in a study of neurological immune-mediated disorders. A single record per CDR3 protein comes from TCRdb applying MiXCR to the 5' RACE reads. The repertoire holds around 15,000 distinct CDR3 sequences, approximately 8.8% seen once, with about 40% in the top ten. The sequencing input was CD8+ T cells from blood. These receptors were taken from a man aged 50-60 years in good health.

This clonotype has ten or more counts. The chain recombines TRBV7-6 with TRBJ2-7, with D possibly TRBD2 on 5 matching bases. V lost 5 bases to trimming and J lost 3 bases, with 17 bases between them. CDR3 size: 15 residues. Germline-derived CDR1 and CDR2 are SGHVS and FNYEAQ. The CDR3 reads CASSPWGSDHYEQYF. CDR3 DNA: TGTGCCAGCAGCCCCTGGGGTAGCGATCACTACGAGCAGTACTTC.

The chain has TRBV20-1 and TRBJ1-2, with TRBD1 identical over 9 bases. Germline lookup yields CDR1 DFQATT and CDR2 SNEGSKA (reference sequence). V dropped 5 bases and J dropped 6; count of bases not matched to a gene: 10. The CDR3 extends over 14 amino acids. This chain's CDR3 is CSAPLDRGRDGYTF. DNA for the CDR3: TGCAGTGCTCCCTTGGACAGGGGAAGGGATGGCTACACCTTC.

This clonotype was detected many times. This chain connects TRBV4-2 to TRBJ2-2, with D perhaps TRBD2 (7 bases). V was trimmed by 4 bases and J by 6 bases, leaving 15 bases between them. CDR1 and CDR2 (germline): LGHNA, YNFKEQ. The CDR3 is made up of 15 amino acids. In DNA, the CDR3 is TGTGCCAGCAGCCTCATGGGGGGGCTTGCCGGGGAGCTGTTTTTT. Amino acids: CASSLMGGLAGELFF.

This clonotype has a count of ten or more. The rearrangement links TRBV10-2 to TRBJ2-1; maybe TRBD2 (6 bases). Germline loops: CDR1 WSHSY, CDR2 SAAADI. The CDR3 has 12 residues. The V end was cut by 6 bases, the J end by 6 bases, with 9 bases between. The CDR3 here is CASSELANEQFF. The CDR3 DNA reads TGCGCCAGCAGCGAACTAGCCAATGAGCAGTTCTTC.

The genes are TRBV5-1 and TRBJ2-2; D is possibly TRBD1 or TRBD2 (5 bases each). The germline V gene encodes CDR1 SGHRS and CDR2 YFSETQ. The V end was cut by 0 bases, the J end by 4 bases, with 10 bases between. The CDR3 is 15 residues long. The CDR3 nucleotides read TGCGCCAGCAGCTTGGCCGTTGGGGGCACCGGGGAGCTGTTTTTT. It translates to CASSLAVGGTGELFF.

This clonotype was recorded at least ten times. The J gene is TRBJ1-3, the V gene TRBV7-9; no clear D gene. The germline V gene has CDR1 SEHNR and CDR2 FQNEAQ (reference sequence). V lost 1 base and J 0 bases, leaving 7 bases between the germline ends. There are 15 residues in the CDR3. CDR3 coding DNA: TGTGCCAGCAGCTTAGAAGGGTTCTCTGGAAACACCATATATTTT. Protein: CASSLEGFSGNTIYF.

Comment on this clonotype: Germline and junction disagree at one end, which may indicate a read error. The chain combines TRBV27 with TRBJ2-3; TRBD2 agrees at 7 bases. This CDR3 is built from 15 residues. Germline CDR1 MNHEY, CDR2 SMNVEV (reference sequence). CDR3 sequence reads: CASTGPGGSKDTQYF. The CDR3 DNA sequence: TGTGCCAGCACGGGGCCGGGAGGTAGCAAAGATACGCAGTATTTT.

This clonotype was seen at least ten times. V usage is TRBV5-1 and J usage is TRBJ1-5; TRBD1 matches 7 bases. Unmatched junction bases numbered 4, after V lost 0 bases and J lost 4 bases. CDR1 is SGHRS and CDR2 is YFSETQ in the germline V gene. This CDR3 has 15 amino acids. Here the CDR3 reads CASSLDRGPNQPQHF. The CDR3, as DNA: TGCGCCAGCAGCTTGGACAGGGGCCCTAATCAGCCCCAGCATTTT. Based on the CDR3 plus reference TRBV5-1 and TRBJ1-5, the full variable domain is KAGVTQTPRYLIKTRGQQVTLSCSPISGHRSVSWYQQTPGQGLQFLFEYFSETQRNKGNFPGRFSGRQFSNSRSEMNVSTLELGDSALYLCASSLDRGPNQPQHFGDGTRLSIL.

The table lists this clonotype with many counts. This chain joins TRBV6-5 and TRBJ2-2, with D maybe TRBD2 (7 bases). There are 14 residues in the CDR3. The V end lost 0 bases, the J end lost 6 bases, and 8 bases lay between the germline ends. Germline CDR1 MNHEY, CDR2 SVGAGI. CDR3 DNA sequence: TGTGCCAGCAGTTACTCGGGGGGGCCCGGGGAGCTGTTTTTT. Its protein product is CASSYSGGPGELFF.

In this sample, this clonotype turned up many times. The J gene is TRBJ2-7, the V gene TRBV6-1, with 8 bases lining up with TRBD2. The CDR3 covers 14 residues. V trimming: 8 bases; J trimming: 0 bases; junction bases outside the gene matches: 6. CDR1 and CDR2 from the germline V gene are MNHNS and SASEGT. CDR3 protein: CASDEAGASYEQYF. The CDR3 coding sequence is TGTGCCAGCGACGAAGCGGGGGCCTCCTACGAGCAGTACTTC.

This clonotype was seen more than once but under ten times. V gene TRBV29-1 combines with J gene TRBJ1-1, with D maybe TRBD1 (5 bases). The CDR3 runs to 14 residues. V lost 3 bases to trimming and J lost 6 bases, with 17 bases between them. CDR1 and CDR2 from the germline V gene are SQVTM and ANQGSEA. The CDR3 DNA follows: TGCAGCGTTGAGATGCAGGGAAGGTTCGCTGAAGCTTTCTTT. Its translation: CSVEMQGRFAEAFF.

Ten or more counts support this clonotype. The chain recombines TRBV6-6 with TRBJ2-7, with D unclear. CDR3 length: 12 residues. V was clipped by 5 bases and J by 2 bases, with 7 bases between them. Germline lookup yields CDR1 MNHNY and CDR2 SVGAGI (reference sequence). CDR3 DNA sequence: TGTGCCAGCAGTGCCAGCGCCTACGAGCAGTACTTC. Amino acids: CASSASAYEQYF.

This clonotype was found many times. The rearrangement joins TRBV20-1 to TRBJ2-5; D may be TRBD2 (5 bases). The ends were cut back, 2 bases at V and 5 bases at J, with 12 bases in the middle. CDR1 and CDR2 from the germline V gene are DFQATT and SNEGSKA (reference sequence). This CDR3 is built from 13 residues. The CDR3 spells CSARRRGSETQYF. The CDR3 coding sequence is TGCAGTGCTAGACGTCGGGGTTCGGAGACCCAGTACTTC.

This clonotype was observed at least ten times. The V and J genes are TRBV14 and TRBJ2-3; 14 nucleotides agree with TRBD2. Germline CDR1 is SGHDN and CDR2 is FVKESK. The V gene end was trimmed by 4 bases and the J gene end by 5 bases; junction bases not matched to a gene: 2. The CDR3 has 15 residues. CDR3 region: CASSLGLAGGDTQYF. CDR3 coding DNA: TGTGCCAGCAGCCTTGGACTAGCGGGAGGAGATACGCAGTATTTT.

This clonotype was observed at least ten times. The chain links TRBV5-6 to TRBJ2-7; 7 nucleotides line up with TRBD1. V shed 4 bases, J shed 2 bases, and the junction held 3 bases outside the gene matches. CDR1 SGHDT and CDR2 YYEEEE come from the germline V gene. The CDR3 contains 13 residues. The CDR3 bases are TGTGCCAGCAGCCACGGGACAGCCTACGAGCAGTACTTC. This encodes CASSHGTAYEQYF.